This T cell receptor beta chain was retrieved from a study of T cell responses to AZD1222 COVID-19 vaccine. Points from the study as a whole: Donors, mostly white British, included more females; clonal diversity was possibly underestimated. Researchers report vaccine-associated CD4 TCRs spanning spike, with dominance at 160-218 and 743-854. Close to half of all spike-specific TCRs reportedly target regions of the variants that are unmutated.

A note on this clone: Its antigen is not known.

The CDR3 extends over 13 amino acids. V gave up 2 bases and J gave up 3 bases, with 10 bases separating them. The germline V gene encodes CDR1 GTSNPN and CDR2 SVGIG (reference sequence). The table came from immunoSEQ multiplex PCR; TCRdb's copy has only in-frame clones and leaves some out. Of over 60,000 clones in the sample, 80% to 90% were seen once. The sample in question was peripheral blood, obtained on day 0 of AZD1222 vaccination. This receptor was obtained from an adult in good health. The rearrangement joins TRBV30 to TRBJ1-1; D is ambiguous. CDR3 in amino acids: CAWSTATYTEAFF. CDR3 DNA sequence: TGTGCCTGGAGTACTGCTACCTACACTGAAGCTTTCTTT.